This entry describes one T cell receptor (beta chain). This sample was taken from a study of blood T cell repertoires in COVID-19. Study background: From the United States, Italy and Spain came samples of acute and convalescent COVID-19. PBMCs, B-cell-depleted T cells, or T cells provided the cDNA or gDNA that made up the material.

Original handling: Researchers report that nucleated cell counts were estimated from reference gene primer amplification. This table comes from immunoSEQ multiplex PCR, and its TCRdb copy is limited to in-frame clones, with some not included. V and J calls and clone size follow that table, whereas D and trimming were derived from the DNA. The sample includes 280,000 or so clones, around 91% of them seen just once. The TCR was taken from a woman aged 60-75 years with acute or convalescent COVID-19. Material: peripheral blood.

This chain's CDR3 is CASRRTGGGGYGYTF. Written as DNA, the CDR3 is TGTGCCAGCAGACGGACAGGGGGCGGAGGCTATGGCTACACCTTC. This chain uses TRBV28 with TRBJ1-2; 11 bases match TRBD1. Germline trimming cut 6 bases from V and 4 bases from J; bases unmatched to any gene: 7. Germline CDR1 and CDR2: MDHEN and SYDVKM. The CDR3 has 15 amino acids.